The rows below give T cell receptor beta chains drawn from one sample of a study of T cell repertoires in cytomegalovirus infection. Their specific antigens are unknown. One entry per CDR3 protein, called by TCRdb with MiXCR from the reads. This table has hundreds of thousands of distinct CDR3 sequences, around 29% appearing once. The sample in question was cultured CD8+ T cells from PBMCs, obtained from culture after CMV antigen stimulation. These receptors originate from a human donor in good health (CMV status not recorded). Some clones in this sample may be carry-over from other donors' samples. The conserved cysteine and the conserved F or W are not part of the CDR3 here. The size field is filled for only some rows; it gives once, few, many or a size class.

len	abundance	v_gene	j_gene	CDR3aa
12	NA	TRBV5-5	TRBJ1-1	ASSPDREWTEAF
15	few	TRBV4-1	TRBJ2-1	ASSARNRGLAHNEQF
16	many	TRBV7-9	TRBJ1-5	ASSSSGQGRFEDQPQH
10	many	TRBV12-3/TRBV12-4	TRBJ1-5	ASSSRPISQH
13	NA	TRBV12-3/TRBV12-4	TRBJ1-5	ASSSPGHDNQPQH
15	NA	TRBV7-9	TRBJ1-5	ASSSAAGARGNQPQH
13	few	TRBV7-9	TRBJ1-2	ASSPHGGGQGGYT
12	NA	TRBV15	TRBJ1-4	ATTFPEQDEKLF
11	NA	TRBV14	TRBJ2-1	ASSQAIWHEQF
12	NA	TRBV27	TRBJ1-6	ASSLSMDNSPLH
13	many	TRBV7-6	TRBJ2-3	ASSFTDPSTDTQY
12	NA	TRBV10-1	TRBJ2-1	ASSEQGRDNEQF
15	NA	TRBV3-1	TRBJ1-1	ASSFRREGARKTEAF
11	NA	TRBV7-3	TRBJ1-4	ASEDEANEKLF
12	NA	TRBV19	TRBJ2-7	ASSIVPGTYEQY
11	NA	TRBV6-4	TRBJ1-2	ASSDTGLYGYT
16	few	TRBV4-1	TRBJ2-3	ASSQEVGLAGGQDTQY
13	many	TRBV7-8	TRBJ2-5	ASSLRGGQGPTQY
14	NA	TRBV20-1	TRBJ2-1	SASDAGERSYNEQF
11	many	TRBV6-5	TRBJ1-2	ASSRHGSVSYT